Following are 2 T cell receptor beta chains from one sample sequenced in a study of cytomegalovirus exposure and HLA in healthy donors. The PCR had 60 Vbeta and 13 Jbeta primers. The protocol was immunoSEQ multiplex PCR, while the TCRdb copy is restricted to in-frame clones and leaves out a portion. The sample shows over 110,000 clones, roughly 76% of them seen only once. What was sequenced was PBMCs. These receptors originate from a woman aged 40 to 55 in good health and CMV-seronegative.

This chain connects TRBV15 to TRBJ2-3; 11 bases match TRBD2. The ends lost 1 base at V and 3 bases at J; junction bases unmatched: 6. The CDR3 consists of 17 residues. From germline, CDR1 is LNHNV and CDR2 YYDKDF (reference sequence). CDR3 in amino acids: CATSRGVSGGATDTQYF. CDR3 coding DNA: TGTGCCACCAGCAGAGGGGTTAGCGGGGGGGCGACAGATACGCAGTATTTT.

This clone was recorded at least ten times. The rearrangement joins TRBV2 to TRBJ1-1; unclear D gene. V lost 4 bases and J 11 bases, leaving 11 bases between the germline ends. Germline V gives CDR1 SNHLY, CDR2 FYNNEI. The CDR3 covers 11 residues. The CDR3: CASSVLLSAFF. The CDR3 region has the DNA TGTGCCAGCAGTGTCCTCCTGTCGGCTTTCTTT.